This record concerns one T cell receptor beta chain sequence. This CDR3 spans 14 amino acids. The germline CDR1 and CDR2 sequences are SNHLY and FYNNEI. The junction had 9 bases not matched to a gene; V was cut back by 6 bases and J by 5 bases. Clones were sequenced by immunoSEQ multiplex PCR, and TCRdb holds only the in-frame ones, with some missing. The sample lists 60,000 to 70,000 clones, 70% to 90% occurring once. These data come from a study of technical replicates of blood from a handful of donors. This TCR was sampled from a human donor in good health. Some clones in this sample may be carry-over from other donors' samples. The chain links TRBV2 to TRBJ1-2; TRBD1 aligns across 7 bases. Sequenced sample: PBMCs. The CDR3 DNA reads TGTGCCAGCAGAGCCGACAGGGAGGCGTATGGCTACACCTTC. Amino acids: CASRADREAYGYTF. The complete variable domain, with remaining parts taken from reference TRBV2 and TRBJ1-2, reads EPEVTQTPSHQVTQMGQEVILRCVPISNHLYFYWYRQILGQKVEFLVSFYNNEISEKSEIFDDQFSVERPDGSNFTLKIRSTKLEDSAMYFCASRADREAYGYTFGSGTRLTVV.